The clone carrying this TCR beta chain occurred a few times. Its antigen is undetermined. This sample is part of a study of T cells in Graves' hyperthyroidism and ophthalmopathy. Study results and limitations: Ophthalmopathy cases were set apart from stable hyperthyroidism by a 13 V-J model. Among clonotypes expanded in thyroid above 0.001, most were also found in blood.

This CDR3 is built from 14 residues. The ends were cut back, 3 bases at V and 8 bases at J, with 14 bases in the middle. Germline CDR1 is LGHNA and CDR2 is YNFKEQ. Diagnosing involved the use of clinical symptoms, serum thyroxine and TRAb, thyroid ultrasound and orbital computed tomography. Fresh peripheral blood, 10 ml, yielded the PBMCs. Template material for amplifying TCR beta CDR3 regions consisted of RNA transcripts. HTBI primers were used for first-round RT-PCR of the TCR CDR3. TCRdb used MiXCR to reprocess the multiplex PCR reads, holding one entry per CDR3 protein. The table records roughly 380,000 distinct CDR3 sequences, over 15% of them present only once.

This TCR came from a woman younger than 30 with Graves' hyperthyroidism. Sequenced sample: blood. The chain has TRBV4-2 and TRBJ1-3; D is uncertain. DNA for the CDR3: TGTGCCAGCAGCCACAGTGGCTCGCCAGACACCATATATTTT. Its protein product is CASSHSGSPDTIYF.